The rows below give T cell receptor beta chains drawn from one sample of a study of cytomegalovirus exposure and HLA in healthy donors. Here immunoSEQ multiplex PCR was the method, and the copy in TCRdb shows in-frame clones only, minus some. In the table there are roughly 200,000 clones, 75% to 90% of which are singletons. Sequenced material: PBMCs. These receptors all stem from a woman in her thirties in good health and CMV-seronegative. Both conserved end residues are part of each CDR3. Each record gives: D gene, clone size, J gene, V gene, CDR3 DNA, CDR3 protein. A D gene is named only where the DNA matches it firmly. The size field is filled for only some rows; it gives once, few, many or a size class.

D gene: TRBD2; clone size: .; J gene: TRBJ2-1; V gene: TRBV7-9; CDR3 DNA: TGTGCCAGCAGCGCAGCCGGGACTAGATCAGTCGATGAGCAGTTCTTC; CDR3 protein: CASSAAGTRSVDEQFF
D gene: .; clone size: .; J gene: TRBJ1-3; V gene: TRBV28; CDR3 DNA: TGTGCCAGCAGTTTCTCGACAGTTGTAAGAAACACCATATATTTT; CDR3 protein: CASSFSTVVRNTIYF
D gene: .; clone size: .; J gene: TRBJ1-2; V gene: TRBV11-2; CDR3 DNA: TGTGCCAGCAGCTCGAACAGGGCTGGCTACACCTTC; CDR3 protein: CASSSNRAGYTF
D gene: .; clone size: .; J gene: TRBJ2-2; V gene: TRBV6-5; CDR3 DNA: TGTGCCAGCAGGCTAGCGTCGAACACCGGGGAGCTGTTTTTT; CDR3 protein: CASRLASNTGELFF
D gene: TRBD1; clone size: .; J gene: TRBJ2-7; V gene: TRBV5-6; CDR3 DNA: TGTGCCAGCAGCCCCGGGACAGGGGGTTACGAGCAGTACTTC; CDR3 protein: CASSPGTGGYEQYF
D gene: .; clone size: .; J gene: TRBJ1-5; V gene: TRBV2; CDR3 DNA: TGTGCCAGCAGTGTTCGGGGGGTCAATCAGCCCCAGCATTTT; CDR3 protein: CASSVRGVNQPQHF
D gene: .; clone size: .; J gene: TRBJ1-2; V gene: TRBV4-2; CDR3 DNA: TGTGCCAGCAGCCAAGGGACATTGAACTATGGCTACACCTTC; CDR3 protein: CASSQGTLNYGYTF
D gene: TRBD2; clone size: .; J gene: TRBJ2-2; V gene: TRBV5-8; CDR3 DNA: TGTGCCAGCAGCTTGGCCTGGCGGGGGGGCGTAACCGGGGAGCTGTTTTTT; CDR3 protein: CASSLAWRGGVTGELFF
D gene: .; clone size: .; J gene: TRBJ1-2; V gene: TRBV18; CDR3 DNA: TGTGCCAGCTCACAAGAGGGGGACTATGGCTACACCTTC; CDR3 protein: CASSQEGDYGYTF
D gene: .; clone size: .; J gene: TRBJ2-7; V gene: TRBV7-9; CDR3 DNA: TGTTCCAGCAGCTCTACAGGACACGAGCAGTACTTC; CDR3 protein: CSSSSTGHEQYF
D gene: .; clone size: .; J gene: TRBJ1-3; V gene: TRBV28; CDR3 DNA: TGTGCCAGTGACACCAGCTCTGGAAACACCATATATTTT; CDR3 protein: CASDTSSGNTIYF
D gene: TRBD2; clone size: .; J gene: TRBJ2-7; V gene: TRBV29-1; CDR3 DNA: TGCAGCGTTGTTGGTCGAGGGACTAGCGGGAGCGCCTACGAGCAGTACTTC; CDR3 protein: CSVVGRGTSGSAYEQYF
D gene: TRBD2; clone size: once; J gene: TRBJ2-5; V gene: TRBV9; CDR3 DNA: TGTGCCAGCAGCGCGTATCTAGCGGGAGGGTGGGAGACCCAGTACTTC; CDR3 protein: CASSAYLAGGWETQYF
D gene: .; clone size: .; J gene: TRBJ2-3; V gene: TRBV5-6; CDR3 DNA: TGTGCCAGCAGCTTCGGACAGAGCACAGATACGCAGTATTTT; CDR3 protein: CASSFGQSTDTQYF
D gene: .; clone size: .; J gene: TRBJ2-5; V gene: TRBV7-3; CDR3 DNA: TGTGCCAGCAGCTTGAAAAAACAGGGTTTGGAGACCCAGTACTTC; CDR3 protein: CASSLKKQGLETQYF
D gene: .; clone size: .; J gene: TRBJ1-1; V gene: TRBV28; CDR3 DNA: TGTGCCAGCAGTTTGGGCGGAATGGAGGGCACTGAAGCTTTCTTT; CDR3 protein: CASSLGGMEGTEAFF
D gene: TRBD1; clone size: .; J gene: TRBJ2-7; V gene: TRBV19; CDR3 DNA: TGTGCCAGTAGTCCCTTGACAGGGTACGAGCAGTACTTC; CDR3 protein: CASSPLTGYEQYF
D gene: .; clone size: .; J gene: TRBJ2-7; V gene: TRBV29-1; CDR3 DNA: TGCAGCGTTCCGGGACAATCCGAGTACGAGCAGTACTTC; CDR3 protein: CSVPGQSEYEQYF
D gene: .; clone size: .; J gene: TRBJ2-4; V gene: TRBV28; CDR3 DNA: TGTGCCAGCACCCTACAGGGAACCAAAAACATTCAGTACTTC; CDR3 protein: CASTLQGTKNIQYF
D gene: TRBD1; clone size: .; J gene: TRBJ2-2; V gene: TRBV9; CDR3 DNA: TGTGCCAGCAGCCCCTATGGACAGGTCAACACCGGGGAGCTGTTTTTT; CDR3 protein: CASSPYGQVNTGELFF
D gene: TRBD2; clone size: .; J gene: TRBJ2-7; V gene: TRBV7-8; CDR3 DNA: TGTGCCAGCAGCGCGCGGGGGTACGAGCAGTACTTC; CDR3 protein: CASSARGYEQYF
D gene: TRBD2; clone size: once; J gene: TRBJ2-2; V gene: TRBV28; CDR3 DNA: TGTGCCAGCAGTTACGGTGGGACTAGCGGAGTGGGAAACGGGGAGCTGTTTTTT; CDR3 protein: CASSYGGTSGVGNGELFF
D gene: .; clone size: .; J gene: TRBJ2-5; V gene: TRBV25-1; CDR3 DNA: TGTGCCAGCAGTGAATCCCGAGGCGCGGGGGAGACCCAGTACTTC; CDR3 protein: CASSESRGAGETQYF
D gene: .; clone size: .; J gene: TRBJ2-7; V gene: TRBV28; CDR3 DNA: TGTGCCAGCAGTTTATCAGGGGTCGTCTACGAGCAGTACTTC; CDR3 protein: CASSLSGVVYEQYF
D gene: TRBD1; clone size: .; J gene: TRBJ2-7; V gene: TRBV19; CDR3 DNA: TGTGCCAGTAGTGTCACCGGGACAGGGGGCAACGAGCAGTACTTC; CDR3 protein: CASSVTGTGGNEQYF
D gene: TRBD2; clone size: once; J gene: TRBJ2-1; V gene: TRBV5-1; CDR3 DNA: TGCGCCAGCAGCTTGGTTAGCGGGCCGCTCTACAATGAGCAGTTCTTC; CDR3 protein: CASSLVSGPLYNEQFF
D gene: .; clone size: .; J gene: TRBJ2-1; V gene: TRBV7-3; CDR3 DNA: TGTGCCAGCAGCTTAATAGGGGGTGTCGAGCAGTTCTTC; CDR3 protein: CASSLIGGVEQFF
D gene: .; clone size: .; J gene: TRBJ1-4; V gene: TRBV5-6; CDR3 DNA: TGTGCCAGCAGCTTGGAGGGGGTGTATGAAAAACTGTTTTTT; CDR3 protein: CASSLEGVYEKLFF
D gene: TRBD2; clone size: .; J gene: TRBJ2-7; V gene: TRBV27; CDR3 DNA: TGTGCCAGCAGTTACAGCGGGAGGGCCTATAAGGGCTACGAGCAGTACTTC; CDR3 protein: CASSYSGRAYKGYEQYF
D gene: .; clone size: once; J gene: TRBJ2-7; V gene: TRBV4-1; CDR3 DNA: TGCGCCAGCAGCCCAACACCAGGGGCCGGCTACGAGCAGTACTTC; CDR3 protein: CASSPTPGAGYEQYF
D gene: TRBD2; clone size: .; J gene: TRBJ2-3; V gene: TRBV7-2; CDR3 DNA: TGTGCCAGCAGCTTACTGGGGGGAGGGGCAGATACGCAGTATTTT; CDR3 protein: CASSLLGGGADTQYF
D gene: TRBD1; clone size: .; J gene: TRBJ2-6; V gene: TRBV7-9; CDR3 DNA: TGTGCCAGCAGCCAACAGGGGGCTGGGGCCAACGTCCTGACTTTC; CDR3 protein: CASSQQGAGANVLTF
D gene: TRBD1; clone size: .; J gene: TRBJ2-7; V gene: TRBV6-1; CDR3 DNA: TGTGCCAGCAGTGGTGTGACAGGGGGCTATAGCTCCTACGAGCAGTACTTC; CDR3 protein: CASSGVTGGYSSYEQYF
D gene: .; clone size: .; J gene: TRBJ1-4; V gene: TRBV5-1; CDR3 DNA: TGCGCCAGCAGCTTCTGGGGCAGGGCCTGGGAAAAACTGTTTTTT; CDR3 protein: CASSFWGRAWEKLFF
D gene: TRBD2; clone size: .; J gene: TRBJ2-5; V gene: TRBV27; CDR3 DNA: TGTGCCAGCAGCGATTCACTAGCGGGGGAGGAAGAGACCCAGTACTTC; CDR3 protein: CASSDSLAGEEETQYF
D gene: TRBD1; clone size: .; J gene: TRBJ2-1; V gene: TRBV28; CDR3 DNA: TGTGCCAGCAGCCTAAACAGGGGTCGAGCCCCCGATGAGCAGTTCTTC; CDR3 protein: CASSLNRGRAPDEQFF
D gene: TRBD1; clone size: .; J gene: TRBJ2-7; V gene: TRBV27; CDR3 DNA: TGTGCCAGCAGTTCAAGGACAGGGGGCATCTACGAGCAGTACTTC; CDR3 protein: CASSSRTGGIYEQYF
D gene: TRBD2; clone size: .; J gene: TRBJ2-3; V gene: TRBV19; CDR3 DNA: TGTGCCAGTAGTATTATGGCGGGAGGAGGTCCCCGCACAGATACGCAGTATTTT; CDR3 protein: CASSIMAGGGPRTDTQYF
D gene: .; clone size: .; J gene: TRBJ2-7; V gene: TRBV9; CDR3 DNA: TGTGCCAGCAGCGTAGATTTCGGCTCCTACGAGCAGTACTTC; CDR3 protein: CASSVDFGSYEQYF
D gene: TRBD2; clone size: .; J gene: TRBJ2-1; V gene: TRBV7-6; CDR3 DNA: TGTGCCAGCAGCCAGGTAGCGGGAGGGTCCAATGAGCAGTTCTTC; CDR3 protein: CASSQVAGGSNEQFF